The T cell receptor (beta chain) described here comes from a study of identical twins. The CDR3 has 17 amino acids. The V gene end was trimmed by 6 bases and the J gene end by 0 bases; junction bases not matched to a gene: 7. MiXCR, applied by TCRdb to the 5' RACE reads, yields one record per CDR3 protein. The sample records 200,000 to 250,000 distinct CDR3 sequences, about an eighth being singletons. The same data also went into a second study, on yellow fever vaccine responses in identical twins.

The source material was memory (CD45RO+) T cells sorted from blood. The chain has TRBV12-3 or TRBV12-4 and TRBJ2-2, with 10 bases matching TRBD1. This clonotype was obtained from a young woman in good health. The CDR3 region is CASSAGTGASNTGELFF. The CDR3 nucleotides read TGTGCCAGCAGCGCCGGGACAGGGGCCTCGAACACCGGGGAGCTGTTTTTT.